This TCR beta chain was captured by sequencing in a study of blood T cells in healthy people across ages (dated by TCRdb to between 2014 and 2017). Describing the broader study: Template switching captured roughly one uniquely barcoded TCR beta cDNA molecule per two T cells in model experiments. Two additional independent replicas of 1 million unique cDNA reads from the same blood draw were analyzed for two donors (one aged 18 to 30 and one aged 80 or older). Donors were grouped into four age groups: young (average approximately 15 years), middle-aged (roughly 40), aged (over 55) and long-lived (just over 80). To avoid experimental bias, donors of different ages were randomly spread across the sequencing lanes. Using deep sequencing normalized with unique cDNA molecular identifiers, the study measured how TCR beta repertoire diversity changes with age.

The donors were about 40 Caucasian individuals from Russia, aged roughly 6 to 90 years, who were systemically healthy. Each donor gave 9.5 to 10 milliliters of peripheral blood, drawn into EDTA-treated Vacutainer tubes. Ficoll-Paque density-gradient centrifugation was used to isolate PBMCs, with at least 6.5 million per sample. Trizol reagent was used to extract total RNA from PBMCs, with at least 5.5 micrograms per sample. For every donor, flow cytometry on a PBMC aliquot measured the percentage of naive CD45RAhigh/CD27high T cells. Receptors were amplified or captured by 5' RACE. Data came from an Illumina HiSeq 2500. A second roughly 7 to 11 cycle PCR used a sample-barcoded 5' primer and a J-beta primer mix. Each TCR beta cDNA molecule received a unique molecular identifier from a template-switch 5' adaptor carrying 12 random nucleotides. Each sample yielded at least 3 million CDR3-containing paired-end reads. All of the RNA was converted into first-strand cDNA using the Mint cDNA synthesis kit, with a TRBC-specific oligonucleotide serving as the primer. After uracil-DNA glycosylase treatment, a first 18-cycle PCR used universal primers M1SS and BC2_uni_R on all cDNA. In the source study's methods: For normalization, 1 million high-quality reads were randomly selected from each sample, with every read carrying a distinct molecular identifier. Instead of being binned into consensus sequences, reads that shared molecular identifiers were thrown out. MiTCR, run with a Q25 quality threshold and the strictest error-elimination algorithm, handled CDR3 identification, clonotype clustering and error correction. Lower-bound total TCR beta diversity was estimated with a nonparametric unseen species model using Euler transformation. The raw public data were reprocessed by TCRdb itself: fastp quality trimming at Q25, MiXCR clonotype calling, in-frame beta chains only. One record per CDR3 amino acid sequence lists the most common genes and DNA. The V and J calls follow TCRdb's processing rather than the paper's. The sample has roughly 800,000 distinct CDR3 sequences on record, 58% of them singletons. The ten top clones hold about 20% of the sample.

From the cysteine through the phenylalanine, the CDR3 covers 14 amino acids. Kept here is only the CDR3 DNA, which spans 42 bases and is read in frame from base 1. CDR1 and CDR2 were assigned from the germline V gene (reference sequence) as DFQATT and SNEGSKA. Here is what the overall study found, with its caveats: Compared with the aged group, the long-lived group had more naive CD4+ T cells, fewer expanded clones and increased TCR diversity, a pattern suggesting age selection. As age increased, observed TCR beta diversity per million T cells dropped in a roughly linear way, and a significant reduction was already evident by age 40. The percentage of naive T cells measured by flow cytometry correlated strongly with observed TCR beta diversity. Donor CMV infection status was unknown, potentially confounding age-related changes in expanded clonotypes. Because profiling used bulk unsorted PBMCs, naive and antigen-experienced compartments could not be compared conclusively. Estimates of total diversity based on one million sequenced T cells were considered lower bounds and underestimates.

Details on this clonotype: This clone's antigen is unknown. Germline is not matched at one junction end, which may reflect a read error.

Sequenced: blood. The chain is made from TRBV20-1 and TRBJ1-1; too little of a D gene remains to name it. This clonotype originated in a young man in good health. This receptor carries the CDR3 CRASFSSIVTEAFF. The sequenced DNA: TGCAGGGCTAGTTTCAGTTCGATCGTTACTGAAGCTTTCTTT.